The entry that follows covers one T cell receptor beta chain sequence. Antigen: not known. The record originates from a study of T cell repertoires in cytomegalovirus infection. CDR3 size: 15 residues. Germline CDR1 is MNHNS and CDR2 is SASEGT. J gave up 6 bases and V 5 bases, and 10 bases lay outside the gene matches. TCRdb processed the reads anew with MiXCR; each CDR3 protein has one entry. The data hold more than 55,000 distinct CDR3 sequences, with 20% to 25% observed a single time. This TCR derives from a human donor in good health (CMV status not recorded). Some clones in this sample may be carry-over from other donors' samples. The genes are TRBV6-1 and TRBJ1-5; TRBD1 matches 7 bases. The specimen was CD8+ T cells from cultured PBMCs, collected from culture after CMV antigen stimulation. This chain's CDR3 is CASSSTGRGSQPQHF. DNA for the CDR3: TGTGCCAGCAGTTCGACAGGGCGCGGGTCTCAGCCCCAGCATTTT.